This T cell receptor (beta chain) was observed in a study of shared T cell receptors in the human thymus. Method: immunoSEQ multiplex PCR; TCRdb's copy keeps in-frame clones and lacks some. Altogether 650,000 to 950,000 clones are present, approximately 85% being singletons, with the ten largest covering 0.0095% to 0.011%. With regard to this clone: One end of the junction is discordant with germline, which a read error may explain. The same CDR3 also results from other DNA sequences found in this sample.

CDR3 length equals 13 residues. Germline-derived CDR1 and CDR2 are SGHNT and YYREEE (reference sequence). The same specimen was also included in a second study, on human thymus T cells. That source notes: Unrelated individuals reportedly shared highly overlapping thymic TCR repertoires.

V usage is TRBV5-4 and J usage is TRBJ1-2; perhaps TRBD1 as D (5 bases). The receptor was derived from a girl less than two years old with a congenital heart defect. Material: thymocytes. CDR3 DNA: TGTGCCAGCAGTTTGGGGGGAGGCTATGGCTACACCTTC. Its translation: CASSLGGGYGYTF.